The present TCR beta chain was sequenced within a study of OX40 agonist ivuxolimab in advanced cancers. About the research overall: It was permissible to have had prior anti-PD-1, anti-PD-L1 or anti-CTLA-4 therapy, and about 40% had some. Study results and caveats: Antigen specificity was not determined for the expanded peripheral T cells. CD8+ T cells (on average) carried more expanded clones than CD4+ T cells. Clonal expansion among partial responders at 0.1-3.0 mg/kg ranked near the lowest.

CDR1 SGHAT and CDR2 FQNNGV come from the germline V gene. V lost 1 base, J lost 7 bases, and 7 bases lay in between. This CDR3 has 12 amino acids. In regard to this clone: What it recognizes is unknown.

TCRdb keeps only in-frame clones here, not all; method: immunoSEQ multiplex PCR. This table holds 80,000 to 100,000 clones, roughly 90% found once. The sample here was CD4+ or CD8+ T cells sorted from blood, taken in a trial of the OX40 agonist ivuxolimab. This receptor was identified in an adult with an advanced solid tumor such as melanoma, head and neck, liver or kidney cancer. The chain recombines TRBV11-2 with TRBJ2-5; D is unclear. CDR3 nucleotides: TGTGCCAGCAGCTTAGTTTTGGGGACCCAGTACTTC. It yields the protein CASSLVLGTQYF.